These T cell receptor beta chains were read from a single sample in a study of response to subunit inactivated influenza vaccine. TCRdb called the RT-PCR reads again in MiXCR, with one record for every CDR3 protein. The profile shows hundreds of thousands of distinct CDR3 sequences, approximately 15% of them singletons. The specimen comprised PBMCs from blood, sampled 11 to 12 days after vaccination. The receptors were sampled from a man aged 45 to 65 who received an inactivated influenza vaccine. The conserved cysteine and the conserved F or W are not part of the CDR3 here. Fields, in order: J gene, clone size, D gene, V gene, CDR3 protein. The D gene is left open where the match is weak. Only part of the rows carry a size: once, few, many, or a class if the clone is expanded.

J: TRBJ1-4
size: few
D: TRBD1
V: TRBV5-6
CDR3: ASSLGTGDEKLF

J: TRBJ2-1
size: few
D: -
V: TRBV20-1
CDR3: SAGGRITYNEQF

J: TRBJ2-3
size: -
D: -
V: TRBV7-2
CDR3: ASSLMTSSRDTQY

J: TRBJ1-4
size: many
D: TRBD1
V: TRBV7-9
CDR3: ASSGGQGKLF

J: TRBJ2-1
size: few
D: -
V: TRBV11-2
CDR3: ASSLEGLLLVGNEQF

J: TRBJ1-5
size: -
D: -
V: TRBV4-3
CDR3: ASSQGTRSNQPQH

J: TRBJ2-3
size: few
D: -
V: TRBV7-6
CDR3: ASSLGAGLRTDTQY

J: TRBJ2-7
size: -
D: TRBD1
V: TRBV9
CDR3: ASSPGTGVYYEQY

J: TRBJ2-3
size: -
D: TRBD1
V: TRBV2
CDR3: ASDETGADTQY

J: TRBJ2-1
size: few
D: TRBD2
V: TRBV6-2/TRBV6-3
CDR3: ASSSRGGRNEQF

J: TRBJ1-1
size: many
D: -
V: TRBV5-1
CDR3: ASSLEGDEAF

J: TRBJ2-5
size: few
D: -
V: TRBV6-5
CDR3: ASSYGRVSPETQY

J: TRBJ2-7
size: -
D: -
V: TRBV12-3/TRBV12-4
CDR3: ASSLGANSYEQY